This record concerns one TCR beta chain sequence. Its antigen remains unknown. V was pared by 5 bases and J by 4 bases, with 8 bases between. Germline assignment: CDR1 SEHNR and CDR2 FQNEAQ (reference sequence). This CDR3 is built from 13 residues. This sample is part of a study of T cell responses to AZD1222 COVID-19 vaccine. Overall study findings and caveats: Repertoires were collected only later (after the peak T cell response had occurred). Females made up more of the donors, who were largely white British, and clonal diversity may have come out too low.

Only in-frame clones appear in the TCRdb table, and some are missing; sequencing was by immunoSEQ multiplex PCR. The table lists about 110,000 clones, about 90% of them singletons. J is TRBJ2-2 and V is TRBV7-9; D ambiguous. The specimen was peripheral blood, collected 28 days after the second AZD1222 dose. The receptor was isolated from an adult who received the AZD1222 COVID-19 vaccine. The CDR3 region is CASSAFRTGELFF. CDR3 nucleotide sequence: TGTGCCAGCAGCGCGTTCCGCACCGGGGAGCTGTTTTTT.